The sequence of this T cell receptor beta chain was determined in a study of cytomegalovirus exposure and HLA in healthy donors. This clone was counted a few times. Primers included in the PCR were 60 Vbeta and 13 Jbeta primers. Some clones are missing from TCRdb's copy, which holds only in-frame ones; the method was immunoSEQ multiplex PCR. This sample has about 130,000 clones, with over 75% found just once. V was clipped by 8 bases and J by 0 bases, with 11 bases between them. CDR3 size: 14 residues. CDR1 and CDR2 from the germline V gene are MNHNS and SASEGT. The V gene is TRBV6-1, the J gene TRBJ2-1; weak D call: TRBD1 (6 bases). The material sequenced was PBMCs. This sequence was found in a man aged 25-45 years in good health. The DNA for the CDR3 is TGTGCCAGCCACAGGGTCCACTCCTACAATGAGCAGTTCTTC. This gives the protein CASHRVHSYNEQFF.